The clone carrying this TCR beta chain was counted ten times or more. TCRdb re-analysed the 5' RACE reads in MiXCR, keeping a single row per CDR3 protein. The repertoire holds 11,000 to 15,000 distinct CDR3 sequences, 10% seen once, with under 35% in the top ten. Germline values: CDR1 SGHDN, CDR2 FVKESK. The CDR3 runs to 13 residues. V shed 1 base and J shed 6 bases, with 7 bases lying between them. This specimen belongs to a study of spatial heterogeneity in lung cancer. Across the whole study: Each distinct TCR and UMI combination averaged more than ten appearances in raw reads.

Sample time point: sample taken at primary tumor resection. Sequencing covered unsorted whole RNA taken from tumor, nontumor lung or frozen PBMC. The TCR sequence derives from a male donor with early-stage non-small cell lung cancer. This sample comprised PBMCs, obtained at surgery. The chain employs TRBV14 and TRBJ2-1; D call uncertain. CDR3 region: CASSQALSNEQFF. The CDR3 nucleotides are TGTGCCAGCAGCCAAGCCCTCAGCAATGAGCAGTTCTTC.